A few counts support the clone carrying this T cell receptor (beta chain). This entry is derived from a study of beta chain features in type 1 diabetes. The investigators reverse transcribed all of the isolated RNA, so they sequenced expressed TCRB transcripts. Produced via immunoSEQ multiplex PCR; TCRdb's table is partial and in-frame only. In the table there are 250,000 or so clones, 25% to 30% of which are singletons. The sequence was collected from a man aged 30 to 39 in good health. The specimen sequenced was central memory CD4+ T cells from blood.

This CDR3 reads CASSLKGARQYF. The CDR3 DNA reads TGTGCCAGCAGCTTAAAGGGGGCCAGGCAGTATTTT. The V gene is TRBV11-3, the J gene TRBJ2-3, with 7 bases lining up with TRBD1. Germline values: CDR1 SGHNT, CDR2 YENEEA. V dropped 2 bases and J dropped 11; count of bases not matched to a gene: 4. The CDR3 spans 12 residues.